This TCR beta chain was found in a study of memory CD4+ T cells and cytomegalovirus serostatus. General observations from the study: CD4+ memory repertoires contained about 40% of the roughly 160 reported CMV TCRbeta sequences.

Profiling relied on immunoSEQ multiplex PCR, and the TCRdb table lists in-frame clones only, not all of them. The table records 40,000 to 55,000 clones, approximately 80% of them present only once. Single viable CD3+CD4+CD8-CD45RO+ cells were sorted as the memory CD4+ T cells. Between the trimmed V and J ends, which lost 3 bases and 2 bases, there was a span of 8 bases. The CDR3 consists of 14 residues. Germline V gives CDR1 MNHNS, CDR2 SASEGT. This clone has only a few counts. The antigen is not known. V is TRBV6-1 and J is TRBJ1-3; unclear D gene. This clonotype was sampled from an adult in good health and CMV-seropositive. What was sequenced was memory CD4+ T cells from blood. CDR3 in DNA: TGTGCCAGCAGTGACTTAGTGCCTGGAAACACCATATATTTT. This translates into CASSDLVPGNTIYF.